The source of this TCR beta chain is a study of T-cell reconstitution after alpha-beta-depleted transplantation in children. This sample's TCRbeta library carried unique molecular identifier barcodes. From the PCR reads, TCRdb called clonotypes with MiXCR, one entry per CDR3 protein. The table records 200,000 or so distinct CDR3 sequences, 6.3% of them present only once. This clonotype was found many times. The receptor was isolated from a girl under three years old with combined immunodeficiency, due to receive a stem cell transplant. Source: PBMCs, taken before TCRalphabeta/CD19-depleted stem cell transplant.

As DNA, the CDR3 is TGCGCCAGCAGTTGGAGTTCCACTAGCACAGATACGCAGTATTTT. This sequence encodes CASSWSSTSTDTQYF. The V call is TRBV4-3, the J call TRBJ2-3; D is undetermined. The CDR3 consists of 15 residues. Germline lookup yields CDR1 LGHNA and CDR2 YSLEER. Trimming removed 6 bases at V and 0 bases at J, with 13 bases between.